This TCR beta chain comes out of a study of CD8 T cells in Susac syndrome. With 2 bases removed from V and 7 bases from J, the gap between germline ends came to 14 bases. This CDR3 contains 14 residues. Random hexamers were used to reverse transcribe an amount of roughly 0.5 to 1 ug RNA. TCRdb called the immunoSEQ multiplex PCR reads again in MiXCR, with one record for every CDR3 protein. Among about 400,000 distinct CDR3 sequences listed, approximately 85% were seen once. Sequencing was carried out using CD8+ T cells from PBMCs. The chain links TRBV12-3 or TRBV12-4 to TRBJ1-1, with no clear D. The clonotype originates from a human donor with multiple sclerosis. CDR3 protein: CASSLRHGNDEAFF. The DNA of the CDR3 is TGTGCCAGCAGTTTAAGGCACGGGAACGATGAAGCTTTCTTT.